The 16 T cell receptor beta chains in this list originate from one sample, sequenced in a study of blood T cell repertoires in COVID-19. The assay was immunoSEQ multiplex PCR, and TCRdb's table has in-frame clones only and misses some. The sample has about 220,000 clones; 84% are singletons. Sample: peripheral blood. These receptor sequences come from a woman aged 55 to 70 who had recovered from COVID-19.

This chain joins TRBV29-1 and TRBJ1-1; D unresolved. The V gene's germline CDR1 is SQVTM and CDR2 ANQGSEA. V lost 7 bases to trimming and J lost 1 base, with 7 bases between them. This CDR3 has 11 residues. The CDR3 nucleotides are TGCAGCGGAGTAGAGAACACTGAAGCTTTCTTT. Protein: CSGVENTEAFF.

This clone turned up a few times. The CDR3 region has the DNA TGTGCCAGCAGCGCATTGTTCGGGACAGGGCATGGCTACACCTTC. Translated: CASSALFGTGHGYTF. The chain joins TRBV7-6 to TRBJ1-2; 9 nucleotides line up with TRBD1. This CDR3 is built from 15 residues. V lost 5 bases to trimming and J lost 6 bases; unmatched junction nucleotides: 10. The germline CDR1 and CDR2 sequences are SGHVS and FNYEAQ.

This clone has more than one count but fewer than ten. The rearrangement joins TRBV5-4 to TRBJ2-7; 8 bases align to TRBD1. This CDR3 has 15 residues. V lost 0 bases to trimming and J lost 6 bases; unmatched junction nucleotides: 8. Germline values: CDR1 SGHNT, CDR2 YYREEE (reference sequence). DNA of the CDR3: TGTGCCAGCAGCTTGGCAGCAGGGGGCGAAGTCGAGCAGTACTTC. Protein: CASSLAAGGEVEQYF.

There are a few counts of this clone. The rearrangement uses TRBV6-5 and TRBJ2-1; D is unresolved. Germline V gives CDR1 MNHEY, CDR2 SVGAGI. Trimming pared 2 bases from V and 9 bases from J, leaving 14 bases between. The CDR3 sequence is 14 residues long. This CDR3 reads CASSYVPLAAEQFF. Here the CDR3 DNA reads TGTGCCAGCAGTTACGTACCGCTTGCGGCTGAGCAGTTCTTC.

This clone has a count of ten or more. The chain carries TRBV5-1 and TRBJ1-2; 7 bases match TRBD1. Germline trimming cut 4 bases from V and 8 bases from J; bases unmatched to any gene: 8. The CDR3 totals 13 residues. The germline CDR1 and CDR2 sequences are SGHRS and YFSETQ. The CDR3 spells CASSPGQVQGYTF. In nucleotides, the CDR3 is TGCGCCAGCAGCCCCGGACAGGTCCAAGGCTACACCTTC.

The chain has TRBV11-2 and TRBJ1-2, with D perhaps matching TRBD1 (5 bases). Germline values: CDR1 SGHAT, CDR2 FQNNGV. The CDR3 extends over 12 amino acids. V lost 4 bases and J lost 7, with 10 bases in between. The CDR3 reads CASSWEGSGYTF. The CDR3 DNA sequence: TGTGCCAGCAGCTGGGAGGGGAGTGGCTACACCTTC.

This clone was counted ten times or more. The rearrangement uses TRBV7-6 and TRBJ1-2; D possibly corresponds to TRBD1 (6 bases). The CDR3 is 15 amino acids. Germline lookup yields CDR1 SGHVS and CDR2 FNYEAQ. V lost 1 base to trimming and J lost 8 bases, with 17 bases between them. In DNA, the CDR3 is TGTGCCAGCAGCTTAGGGTCTGGGGAGGGGGTCGGCTACACCTTC. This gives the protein CASSLGSGEGVGYTF.

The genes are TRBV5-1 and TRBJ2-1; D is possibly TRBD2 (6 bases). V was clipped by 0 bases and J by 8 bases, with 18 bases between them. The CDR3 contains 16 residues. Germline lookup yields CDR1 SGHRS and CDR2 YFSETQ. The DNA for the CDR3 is TGCGCCAGCAGCTTGGCGGGAGCCCCGAGAGAGGATGAGCAGTTCTTC. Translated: CASSLAGAPREDEQFF.

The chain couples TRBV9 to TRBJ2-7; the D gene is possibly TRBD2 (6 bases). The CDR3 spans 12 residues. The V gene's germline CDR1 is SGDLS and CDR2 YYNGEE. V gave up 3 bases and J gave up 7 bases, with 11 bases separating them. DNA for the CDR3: TGTGCCAGCAGCGCTCTTGGAGGGGAGCAGTACTTC. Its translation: CASSALGGEQYF.

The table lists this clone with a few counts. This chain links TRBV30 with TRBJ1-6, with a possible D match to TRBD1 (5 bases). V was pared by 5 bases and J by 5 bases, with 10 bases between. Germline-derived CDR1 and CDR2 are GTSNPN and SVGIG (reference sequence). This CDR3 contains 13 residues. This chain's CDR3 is CAWSGGDNSPLHF. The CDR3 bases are TGTGCCTGGTCGGGGGGGGATAATTCACCCCTCCACTTT.

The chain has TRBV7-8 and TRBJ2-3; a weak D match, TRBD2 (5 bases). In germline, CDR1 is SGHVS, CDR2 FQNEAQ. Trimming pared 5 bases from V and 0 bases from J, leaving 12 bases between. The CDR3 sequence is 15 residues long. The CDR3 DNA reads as TGTGCCAGCAGCGTGCTACTAGGAAGCACAGATACGCAGTATTTT. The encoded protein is CASSVLLGSTDTQYF.

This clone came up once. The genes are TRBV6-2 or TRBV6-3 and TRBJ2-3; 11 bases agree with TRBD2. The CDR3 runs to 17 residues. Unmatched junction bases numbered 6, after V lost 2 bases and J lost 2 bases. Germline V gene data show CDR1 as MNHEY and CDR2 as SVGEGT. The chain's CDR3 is CASSYPPSGGPTDTQYF. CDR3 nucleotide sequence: TGTGCCAGCAGTTACCCCCCTAGCGGGGGGCCCACAGATACGCAGTATTTT.

The CDR3 DNA sequence: TGTGCCAGCAGCCGCCTCGGACAGGAGTGGGGTGGCTACACCTTC. It codes for CASSRLGQEWGGYTF. V is TRBV5-5 and J is TRBJ1-2, with 7 positions matching TRBD1. CDR1 and CDR2 (germline): SGHKS, YYEKEE (reference sequence). Losses at the gene ends were 4 bases for V and 7 bases for J; bases not matched to a gene: 13. The CDR3 spans 15 residues.

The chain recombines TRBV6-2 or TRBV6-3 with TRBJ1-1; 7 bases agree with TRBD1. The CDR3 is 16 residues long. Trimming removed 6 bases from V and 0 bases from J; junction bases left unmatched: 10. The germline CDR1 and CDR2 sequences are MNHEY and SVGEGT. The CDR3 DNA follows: TGTGCCAGCAGCCCCGGACAGGCCACGGTGAACACTGAAGCTTTCTTT. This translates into CASSPGQATVNTEAFF.

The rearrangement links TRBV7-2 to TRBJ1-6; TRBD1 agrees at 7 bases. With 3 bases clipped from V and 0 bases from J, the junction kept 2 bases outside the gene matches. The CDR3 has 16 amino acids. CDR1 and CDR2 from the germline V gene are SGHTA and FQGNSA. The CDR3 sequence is CASSFQGDSYNSPLHF. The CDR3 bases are TGTGCCAGCAGCTTCCAGGGGGACTCCTATAATTCACCCCTCCACTTT.

The CDR3 DNA reads as TGTGCCAGCTCACCCCGGACAGTGAGCCTCTCCTACGAGCAGTACTTC. Its protein product is CASSPRTVSLSYEQYF. The chain links TRBV18 to TRBJ2-7; D is possibly TRBD1 (6 bases). Germline V gene sequence: CDR1 KGHSH, CDR2 LQKENI. V was cut by 3 bases and J by 0 bases, with 15 bases left in between. This CDR3 comprises 16 residues.